The clone carrying this TCR beta chain was seen only a few times. Antigen unknown. PCR was performed a second time for about 7 to 11 cycles using a sample-barcoded 5' primer and a J-beta primer mix. TCRdb reprocessed the 5' RACE reads with MiXCR, giving one entry per CDR3 protein. The sample holds about 640,000 distinct CDR3 sequences, 58% seen once. The data derive from a study of blood T cells in healthy people across ages. Notes on the study in general: Conclusively comparing naive with antigen-experienced cells was impossible with unsorted PBMCs.

This CDR3 contains 16 residues. Trimming left V 1 base short and J 0 bases short, with 13 bases between. Per germline, CDR1 MGHRA and CDR2 YSYEKL. What was sequenced was blood. The rearrangement links TRBV4-1 to TRBJ2-7; D is possibly TRBD1 or TRBD2 (5 bases each). The clonotype was recovered from a man in his fifties or sixties in good health. In nucleotides, the CDR3 is TGCGCCAGCAGCCAAGCCCCCGGGGCCTACTCCTACGAGCAGTACTTC. It yields the protein CASSQAPGAYSYEQYF.